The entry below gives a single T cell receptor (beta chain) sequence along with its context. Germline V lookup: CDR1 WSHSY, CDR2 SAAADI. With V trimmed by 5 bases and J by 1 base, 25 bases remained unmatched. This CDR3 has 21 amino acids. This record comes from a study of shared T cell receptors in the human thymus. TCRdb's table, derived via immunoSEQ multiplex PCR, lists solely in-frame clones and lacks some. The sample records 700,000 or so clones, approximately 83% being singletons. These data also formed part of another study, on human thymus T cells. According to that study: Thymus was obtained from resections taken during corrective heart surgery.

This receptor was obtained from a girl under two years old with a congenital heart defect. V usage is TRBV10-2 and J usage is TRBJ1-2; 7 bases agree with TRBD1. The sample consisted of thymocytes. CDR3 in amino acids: CASSRTNPGTVLLRVNYGYTF. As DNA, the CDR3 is TGCGCCAGCAGTCGAACTAACCCCGGGACAGTATTACTGAGAGTTAACTATGGCTACACCTTC.